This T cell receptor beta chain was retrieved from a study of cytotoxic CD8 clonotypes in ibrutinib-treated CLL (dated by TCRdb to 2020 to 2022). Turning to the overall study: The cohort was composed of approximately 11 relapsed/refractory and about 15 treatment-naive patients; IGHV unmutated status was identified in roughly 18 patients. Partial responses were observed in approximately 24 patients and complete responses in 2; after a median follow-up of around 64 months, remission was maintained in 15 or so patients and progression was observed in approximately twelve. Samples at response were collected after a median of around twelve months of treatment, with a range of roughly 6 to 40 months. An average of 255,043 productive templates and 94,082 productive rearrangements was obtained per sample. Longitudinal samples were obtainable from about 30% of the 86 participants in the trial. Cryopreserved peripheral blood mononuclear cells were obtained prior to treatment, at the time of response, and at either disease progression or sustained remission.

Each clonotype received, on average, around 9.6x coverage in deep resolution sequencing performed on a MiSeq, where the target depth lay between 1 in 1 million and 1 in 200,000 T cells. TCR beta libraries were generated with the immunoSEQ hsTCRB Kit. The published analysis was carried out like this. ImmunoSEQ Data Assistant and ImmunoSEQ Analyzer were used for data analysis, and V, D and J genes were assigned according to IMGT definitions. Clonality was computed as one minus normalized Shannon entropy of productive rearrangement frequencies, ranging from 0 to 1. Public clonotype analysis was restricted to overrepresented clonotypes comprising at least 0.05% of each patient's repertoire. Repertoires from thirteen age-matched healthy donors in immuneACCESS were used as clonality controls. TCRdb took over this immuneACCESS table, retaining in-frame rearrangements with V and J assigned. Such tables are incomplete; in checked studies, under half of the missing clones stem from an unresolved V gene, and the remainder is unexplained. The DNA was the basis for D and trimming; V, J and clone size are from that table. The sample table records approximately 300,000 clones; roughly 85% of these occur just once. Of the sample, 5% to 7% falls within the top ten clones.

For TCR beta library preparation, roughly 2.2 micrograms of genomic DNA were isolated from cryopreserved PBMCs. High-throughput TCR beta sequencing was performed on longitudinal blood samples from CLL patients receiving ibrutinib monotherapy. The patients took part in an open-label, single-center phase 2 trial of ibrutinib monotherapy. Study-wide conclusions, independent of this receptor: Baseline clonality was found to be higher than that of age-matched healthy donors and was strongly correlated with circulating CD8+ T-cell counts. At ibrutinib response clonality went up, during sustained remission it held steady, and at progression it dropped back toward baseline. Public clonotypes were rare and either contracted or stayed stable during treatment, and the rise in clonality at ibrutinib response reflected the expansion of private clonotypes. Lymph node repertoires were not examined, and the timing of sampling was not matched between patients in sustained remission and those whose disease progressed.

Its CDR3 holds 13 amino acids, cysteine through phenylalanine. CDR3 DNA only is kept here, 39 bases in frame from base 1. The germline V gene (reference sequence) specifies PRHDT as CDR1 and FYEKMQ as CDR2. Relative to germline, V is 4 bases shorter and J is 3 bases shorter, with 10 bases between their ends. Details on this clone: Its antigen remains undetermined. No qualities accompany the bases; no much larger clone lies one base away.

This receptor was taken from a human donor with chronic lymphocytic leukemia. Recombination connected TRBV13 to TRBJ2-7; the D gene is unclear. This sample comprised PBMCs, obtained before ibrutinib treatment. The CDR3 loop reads CASSSRAFYEQYF. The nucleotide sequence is TGTGCCAGCAGCTCCAGAGCGTTCTACGAGCAGTACTTC.